The 30 T cell receptor beta chains given below trace back to one sample, sequenced in a study of blood T cell repertoires in COVID-19. Sequenced by immunoSEQ multiplex PCR; TCRdb stores in-frame clones only, minus some. Of 300,000 to 450,000 clones listed, over 75% are singletons. What was sequenced was peripheral blood. The receptors were gathered from a woman aged 25 to 39 with COVID-19, enrolled during active disease.

The chain combines TRBV10-3 with TRBJ2-7; 7 bases agree with TRBD1. This CDR3 has 15 residues. V gave up 0 bases and J gave up 6 bases; unmatched junction bases: 8. From germline, CDR1 is ENHRY and CDR2 SYGVKD. CDR3 DNA sequence: TGTGCCATCAGTGAGTCAAAGGGGGCAAGGGGCGAGCAGTACTTC. This codes for CAISESKGARGEQYF.

The sample holds a few counts of this clone. This chain uses TRBV30 with TRBJ1-1; D may be TRBD1 (6 bases). CDR1 and CDR2 from the germline V gene are GTSNPN and SVGIG (reference sequence). V gave up 3 bases and J gave up 5 bases, with 19 bases separating them. The CDR3 is made up of 15 amino acids. The CDR3 protein is CAWRHISDSGTEAFF. The DNA of the CDR3 is TGTGCCTGGAGGCACATCTCGGACAGTGGTACTGAAGCTTTCTTT.

V gene TRBV28 combines with J gene TRBJ2-1; the D gene is possibly TRBD1 (6 bases). Per the germline V gene, CDR1 is MDHEN and CDR2 is SYDVKM. The CDR3 is 15 residues long. The V and J ends lost 6 bases and 2 bases respectively, with 14 bases between them. CDR3 in amino acids: CASSPAGVAYNEQFF. CDR3 bases: TGTGCCAGCAGCCCCGCAGGGGTCGCCTACAATGAGCAGTTCTTC.

The rearrangement links TRBV7-9 to TRBJ2-1; 7 bases line up with TRBD2. The CDR3 consists of 12 residues. CDR1 is SEHNR, CDR2 FQNEAQ, per germline (reference sequence). J was trimmed by 8 bases and V by 5 bases; bases with no gene match: 3. CDR3 region: CASSLGRDEQFF. DNA for the CDR3: TGTGCCAGCAGCCTAGGGAGGGATGAGCAGTTCTTC.

This clone was recorded a few times. The chain joins TRBV29-1 to TRBJ2-5; the match to TRBD2 covers 12 bases. The V segment lost 6 bases and the J segment 5 bases; nucleotides outside the gene matches: 1. Per the germline V gene, CDR1 is SQVTM and CDR2 is ANQGSEA. The CDR3 sequence is 12 residues long. The CDR3 region is CSVTSGSETQYF. For the CDR3, the DNA is TGCAGCGTGACTAGCGGGAGCGAGACCCAGTACTTC.

V and J are TRBV2 and TRBJ1-3; D remains ambiguous. The germline gives CDR1 SNHLY, CDR2 FYNNEI. CDR3 length equals 17 residues. Trimming shortened V by 3 bases and J by 0 bases, and 15 bases separated the two germline ends. The CDR3 coding sequence is TGTGCCAGCAGTGACCAAGCGGCCGGCCGCTCTGGAAACACCATATATTTT. This sequence encodes CASSDQAAGRSGNTIYF.

The rearrangement joins TRBV7-9 to TRBJ2-7, with 13 bases that match TRBD2. Trimming at V came to 5 bases and at J to 5 bases, leaving 9 bases not matched to a gene. Germline V gives CDR1 SEHNR, CDR2 FQNEAQ (reference sequence). The CDR3 contains 16 residues. The CDR3 protein is CASSRTSGSFLHEQYF. Written as DNA, the CDR3 is TGTGCCAGCAGCCGGACTAGCGGGAGTTTCTTACACGAGCAGTACTTC.

The chain is built from TRBV23-1 and TRBJ2-7; 9 positions match TRBD1. TRBV23-1 belongs to the ORF category, with a function that is uncertain. The CDR3 is 15 residues long. Trimming at V came to 4 bases and at J to 2 bases, leaving 6 bases not matched to a gene. This CDR3 reads CASSRWDRATYEQYF. CDR3 DNA: TGCGCCAGCAGTCGATGGGACAGGGCAACCTACGAGCAGTACTTC.

The V call is TRBV19, the J call TRBJ2-7; the D gene is possibly TRBD1 (5 bases). CDR3 length: 18 amino acids. Germline CDR1 LNHDA, CDR2 SQIVND (reference sequence). The germline V and J ends were trimmed by 0 bases and 0 bases, with 18 bases remaining between them. The CDR3 spells CASSIDPRQQESSYEQYF. The CDR3 DNA is TGTGCCAGTAGTATAGATCCCCGCCAACAGGAGTCCTCCTACGAGCAGTACTTC.

This clone was seen a handful of times. The chain combines TRBV10-3 with TRBJ1-3; D is possibly TRBD1 (6 bases). Per the germline V gene, CDR1 is ENHRY and CDR2 is SYGVKD. Trimming removed 10 bases at V and 1 base at J, with 8 bases between. This CDR3 has 12 residues. The CDR3 here is CASGQSGNTIYF. For the CDR3, the DNA is TGTGCCAGTGGACAGTCTGGAAACACCATATATTTT.

In regard to this clone: The same CDR3 arises from other DNA sequences in this sample as well. J is TRBJ2-7 and V is TRBV28, with a possible D match to TRBD1 (6 bases). The CDR3 loop spans 13 amino acids. Trimming cost V 3 bases and J 3 bases, with 9 bases left between them. CDR1 is MDHEN and CDR2 is SYDVKM in the germline V gene. The chain's CDR3 is CASSLHRDYEQYF. Written as DNA, the CDR3 is TGTGCCAGCAGTTTGCACAGGGACTACGAGCAGTACTTC.

In DNA form, the CDR3 reads TGTGCCAGCAGTGGGACAGCGAATTCACCCCTCCACTTT. Protein sequence: CASSGTANSPLHF. This chain connects TRBV6-4 to TRBJ1-6, with D perhaps matching TRBD1 (6 bases). The CDR3 extends over 13 amino acids. From germline, CDR1 is MRHNA and CDR2 SNTAGT. Trimming removed 4 bases at V and 7 bases at J, with 8 bases between.

V usage is TRBV9 and J usage is TRBJ2-3; 11 nucleotides align to TRBD2. Germline V gene data show CDR1 as SGDLS and CDR2 as YYNGEE. This CDR3 comprises 17 residues. V shed 4 bases, J shed 5 bases, and the junction held 12 bases outside the gene matches. The CDR3 loop is CASSPQLAGVVGDTQYF. The CDR3 DNA follows: TGTGCCAGCAGCCCCCAACTAGCGGGAGTTGTTGGAGATACGCAGTATTTT.

The J gene is TRBJ2-7, the V gene TRBV12-3 or TRBV12-4; 8 bases align to TRBD2. Trimming cost V 6 bases and J 7 bases; bases outside gene matches: 8. The CDR3 has 13 amino acids. The CDR3 nucleotides read TGTGCCAGCAGCTACGGACTAGCTTGGGAGCAGTACTTC. Translating gives CASSYGLAWEQYF.

The rearrangement links TRBV6-5 to TRBJ2-1; 9 bases are a match to TRBD2. The CDR3 runs to 16 residues. After removal of 4 bases from V and 7 bases from J, the junction contained 11 bases not matched to a gene. Looked up from germline, CDR1 is MNHEY and CDR2 is SVGAGI. The CDR3 region is CASSSPSSGKVNEQFF. In nucleotides, the CDR3 is TGTGCCAGCAGTTCCCCCTCTAGCGGGAAAGTGAATGAGCAGTTCTTC.

This chain links TRBV24-1 with TRBJ2-3, with a tentative D call TRBD2 (6 bases). V was shortened by 6 bases and J by 8 bases, with 8 bases between the two germline ends. Germline V gene data show CDR1 as KGHDR and CDR2 as SFDVKD. This CDR3 is built from 11 residues. As DNA, the CDR3 is TGTGCCACCAGTTTCGGGGGTACGCAGTATTTT. This gives the protein CATSFGGTQYF.

V and J are TRBV4-2 and TRBJ2-7; possible D gene TRBD1, 6 bases. V dropped 0 bases and J dropped 3 bases, with 18 bases sitting between them. This CDR3 comprises 17 residues. The germline V gene encodes CDR1 LGHNA and CDR2 YNFKEQ. CDR3 residues: CASSQDDLGQFIYEQYF. DNA for the CDR3: TGTGCCAGCAGCCAAGACGATTTGGGACAATTCATCTACGAGCAGTACTTC.

This chain joins TRBV3-1 (or the pseudogene TRBV3-2) and TRBJ2-5; weak D call: TRBD1 (7 bases). The CDR3 sequence is 15 residues long. CDR1 is LGHDT, CDR2 YNNKEL, per germline (reference sequence). The V gene lost 1 base and the J gene lost 5 bases, with 14 bases spanning the gap. CDR3 sequence reads: CASSQGRGLGETQYF. CDR3 coding DNA: TGTGCCAGCAGCCAAGGGAGGGGGCTGGGGGAGACCCAGTACTTC.

To note about this clone: Other DNA sequences in the same sample also yield this CDR3. DNA of the CDR3: TGCAGTGCTACGAGGGGAGGTGAGCAGTTCTTC. Its protein is CSATRGGEQFF. The V call is TRBV20-1, the J call TRBJ2-1; tentatively, D is TRBD2 (6 bases). V lost 4 bases and J 9 bases, leaving 10 bases between the germline ends. The CDR3 sequence is 11 residues long. Germline assignment: CDR1 DFQATT and CDR2 SNEGSKA (reference sequence).

The J gene is TRBJ2-2, the V gene TRBV5-1; possibly TRBD2 for D (5 bases). CDR1 and CDR2 from the germline V gene are SGHRS and YFSETQ. The CDR3 has 15 amino acids. V lost 3 bases and J lost 2, with 11 bases in between. The CDR3 DNA sequence: TGCGCCAGCAGCTGGGAGCTAGTCAACACCGGGGAGCTGTTTTTT. This gives the protein CASSWELVNTGELFF.

The chain is built from TRBV4-1 and TRBJ2-7; D is possibly TRBD2 (6 bases). Germline values: CDR1 MGHRA, CDR2 YSYEKL. The V and J ends lost 1 base and 6 bases respectively, with 10 bases between them. The CDR3 runs 13 residues. CDR3 protein: CASSQVGGGEQYF. Written as DNA, the CDR3 is TGCGCCAGCAGCCAAGTGGGGGGTGGCGAGCAGTACTTC.

This rearrangement joins TRBV28 to TRBJ2-7; D gene ambiguous. Germline V CDR1 and CDR2: MDHEN, SYDVKM. The V end lost 4 bases, the J end lost 2 bases, and 12 bases lay between the germline ends. This CDR3 contains 14 residues. DNA for the CDR3: TGTGCCAGCAGTTGGAGCAGATTCCCCTACGAGCAGTACTTC. It translates to CASSWSRFPYEQYF.

The table lists this clone with a few counts. V and J are TRBV27 and TRBJ1-5, with D maybe TRBD1 (5 bases). Per the germline V gene, CDR1 is MNHEY and CDR2 is SMNVEV (reference sequence). The CDR3 sequence is 14 residues long. The germline V and J ends were trimmed by 5 bases and 2 bases, with 10 bases remaining between them. The CDR3 coding sequence is TGTGCCAGCAGTCTCGGGGGTGGCAATCAGCCCCAGCATTTT. Protein: CASSLGGGNQPQHF.

This clone was detected once. This sequence joins TRBV4-1 and TRBJ2-7; 9 bases line up with TRBD1. J was trimmed by 5 bases and V by 0 bases; bases with no gene match: 8. CDR1 and CDR2 from the germline V gene are MGHRA and YSYEKL. CDR3 length equals 16 residues. In DNA, the CDR3 is TGCGCCAGCAGCCAAGAAGGGCGGGACAGGGCCGACGAGCAGTACTTC. It yields the protein CASSQEGRDRADEQYF.

The CDR3 DNA follows: TGTGCCAGCAGCTTGGGCCCGGGAGATACGCAGTATTTT. Its protein is CASSLGPGDTQYF. The chain joins TRBV5-6 to TRBJ2-3; no definite D call. Germline V gives CDR1 SGHDT, CDR2 YYEEEE. This CDR3 comprises 13 residues. V was trimmed by 0 bases and J by 5 bases, leaving 7 bases between them.

V usage is TRBV9 and J usage is TRBJ2-3, with TRBD1 matching over 9 bases. The V gene end was trimmed by 4 bases and the J gene end by 2 bases; junction bases not matched to a gene: 11. CDR1 SGDLS and CDR2 YYNGEE come from the germline V gene. The CDR3 totals 17 residues. The CDR3 sequence is CASSSRSGTGFTDTQYF. For the CDR3, the DNA is TGTGCCAGCAGCTCCCGATCCGGGACAGGGTTCACAGATACGCAGTATTTT.

This clone was seen only once. The chain carries TRBV6-5 and TRBJ2-7, with 10 bases lining up with TRBD2. This CDR3 comprises 15 residues. Germline CDR1 and CDR2: MNHEY and SVGAGI. The J segment lost 3 bases and the V segment lost 6 bases, leaving 8 bases of the junction unmatched. The CDR3 here is CASRGLARGGYEQYF. The CDR3 region has the DNA TGTGCCAGCAGGGGACTAGCGAGAGGGGGCTACGAGCAGTACTTC.

The chain recombines TRBV7-2 with TRBJ2-1; D perhaps matches TRBD2 (6 bases). The ends were cut back, 1 base at V and 0 bases at J, with 13 bases in the middle. Germline V gene lookup returns CDR1 SGHTA and CDR2 FQGNSA. The CDR3 spans 17 residues. CDR3 loop: CASSLGRGRSSYNEQFF. The CDR3 DNA follows: TGTGCCAGCAGCTTAGGTCGAGGGAGGAGCTCCTACAATGAGCAGTTCTTC.

This clone was observed a handful of times. This chain uses TRBV30 with TRBJ2-7; 10 bases are a match to TRBD1. With 2 bases clipped from V and 8 bases from J, the junction kept 12 bases outside the gene matches. The CDR3 is 15 amino acids. Germline V CDR1 and CDR2: GTSNPN, SVGIG (reference sequence). In DNA, the CDR3 is TGTGCCTGGAGTACCCGGACAGGGGGGACTTCGAAGCAGTACTTC. It specifies CAWSTRTGGTSKQYF.

The V and J genes are TRBV19 and TRBJ1-5, with TRBD1 matching over 7 bases. Germline CDR1 and CDR2: LNHDA and SQIVND (reference sequence). V lost 4 bases and J lost 7; bases outside the gene matches: 7. The CDR3 covers 14 residues. The CDR3: CASSTQGVRQPQHF. The DNA for the CDR3 is TGTGCCAGTAGTACCCAGGGGGTGAGGCAGCCCCAGCATTTT. Full variable domain (missing parts from reference TRBV19 and TRBJ1-5): DGGITQSPKYLFRKEGQNVTLSCEQNLNHDAMYWYRQDPGQGLRLIYYSQIVNDFQKGDIAEGYSVSREKKESFPLTVTSAQKNPTAFYLCASSTQGVRQPQHFGDGTRLSIL.